There are many counts of the clone carrying this TCR beta chain. Its antigen is still unknown. This CDR3 contains 15 residues. J was trimmed by 4 bases and V by 8 bases; bases with no gene match: 13. The data were taken from a study of blood T cells in healthy people across ages. Whole-study results and caveats: A greater number of naive CD4+ cells and higher diversity distinguished long-lived donors from aged donors.

The second PCR ran roughly 6 to 12 cycles with a sample-barcoded 5' primer and J-beta primers. All cDNA molecules were each tagged by a template-switch adaptor with 12 random nucleotides. TCRdb re-analysed the 5' RACE reads in MiXCR, keeping a single row per CDR3 protein. The repertoire holds around 900,000 distinct CDR3 sequences, with 25% to 35% as singletons. Approximately 9.1 milliliters was the volume of peripheral blood drawn from each donor. This sequence originates from a woman of 80 years or more in good health. Material for sequencing was blood. The chain is built from TRBV12-3 or TRBV12-4 and TRBJ1-1, with 7 bases lining up with TRBD1. CDR3 loop: CASSQGFPSSTEAFF. The CDR3 nucleotides are TGTGCCAGCTCACAGGGGTTCCCCTCGAGCACTGAAGCTTTCTTT.